A selection of T cell receptor beta chains follows, all from one sample in a study of blood T cell repertoires in COVID-19. Method: immunoSEQ multiplex PCR; TCRdb's copy keeps in-frame clones and lacks some. The table records about 150,000 clones, 85% to 90% of them present only once. The source material was peripheral blood. These receptors were taken from a man in his sixties with active or convalescent COVID-19. Each CDR3 is given with its conserved first and last residue. D genes are given only for firm matches. Expanded clones are given a class, and other clones once, few, many or no size at all.

V gene	D gene	clone size	J gene	CDR3 protein	CDR3 DNA
TRBV14	-	-	TRBJ2-7	CASSNGKFYEQYF	TGTGCCAGCAGCAACGGGAAGTTTTACGAGCAGTACTTC
TRBV20-1	-	-	TRBJ1-4	CSATGGEKLFF	TGCAGTGCCACGGGGGGTGAAAAACTGTTTTTT
TRBV6-6	TRBD1	-	TRBJ1-4	CASSHLPPGTGGEKLFF	TGTGCCAGCAGTCATCTCCCGCCCGGGACAGGGGGCGAAAAACTGTTTTTT
TRBV7-6	-	-	TRBJ2-3	CASSSTSSYTQYF	TGTGCCAGCAGCTCTACTAGTTCTTATACGCAGTATTTT
TRBV7-9	-	few	TRBJ2-7	CASSLQGGEQYF	TGTGCCAGCAGCTTACAGGGAGGTGAGCAGTACTTC
TRBV7-2	TRBD1	-	TRBJ1-4	CASSLGTDRLYEKLFF	TGTGCCAGCAGCTTAGGCACGGACAGGTTGTATGAAAAACTGTTTTTT
TRBV10-3	TRBD2	-	TRBJ2-1	CAISLAGGSLGNEQFF	TGTGCCATCAGTCTAGCGGGAGGTAGCTTAGGGAATGAGCAGTTCTTC
TRBV5-1	TRBD1	-	TRBJ1-1	CASSHGDREYTEAFF	TGCGCCAGCAGCCATGGGGACAGGGAGTACACTGAAGCTTTCTTT
TRBV6-5	-	-	TRBJ2-7	CASIQEYEQYF	TGTGCCAGCATACAGGAATACGAGCAGTACTTC
TRBV7-8	TRBD1	-	TRBJ1-6	CASSLARTGGGSYNSPLHF	TGTGCCAGCAGCTTAGCGAGGACAGGGGGCGGCTCCTATAATTCACCCCTCCACTTT
TRBV29-1	TRBD2	-	TRBJ2-7	CSVHLSGRVAEQYF	TGCAGCGTTCACCTTAGCGGGAGGGTGGCCGAGCAGTACTTC
TRBV10-1	-	-	TRBJ1-1	CASNLRTREEAEAFF	TGCGCCAGCAACCTCCGGACAAGGGAGGAAGCTGAAGCTTTCTTT
TRBV27	-	-	TRBJ1-5	CASSPWSSGDSQPQHF	TGTGCCAGCAGCCCGTGGAGTTCAGGGGATTCTCAGCCCCAGCATTTT
TRBV5-4	TRBD1	-	TRBJ1-5	CASSSGQGARQPQHF	TGTGCCAGCAGCTCCGGACAGGGGGCGCGTCAGCCCCAGCATTTT
TRBV6-5	-	-	TRBJ1-2	CASMGINYGYTF	TGTGCCAGCATGGGCATAAACTATGGCTACACCTTC
TRBV28	-	once	TRBJ2-3	CASSRDVQSPYTDTQYF	TGTGCCAGCAGTCGGGATGTTCAGTCCCCCTACACAGATACGCAGTATTTT
TRBV20-1	-	-	TRBJ2-7	CSALGTYEQYF	TGCAGTGCCCTAGGAACCTACGAGCAGTACTTC
TRBV19	-	-	TRBJ1-1	CASSPGVSTEAFF	TGTGCCAGTAGTCCGGGGGTCTCCACTGAAGCTTTCTTT
TRBV10-3	-	-	TRBJ2-5	CAISDRGTEETQYF	TGTGCCATCAGTGATAGGGGCACCGAAGAGACCCAGTACTTC
TRBV24-1	-	-	TRBJ2-5	CATSDLGSRETQYF	TGTGCCACCAGTGACCTAGGGAGCAGGGAGACCCAGTACTTC
TRBV24-1	-	once	TRBJ2-3	CATSTQGTDTQYF	TGTGCCACCAGTACACAGGGCACAGATACGCAGTATTTT
TRBV2	-	-	TRBJ1-4	CASSVLATNEKLFF	TGTGCCTCTTCAGTCTTGGCAACTAATGAAAAACTGTTTTTT
TRBV6-5	-	few	TRBJ2-7	CASSYTATGLRGQQYF	TGTGCCAGCAGTTACACCGCGACAGGGCTTCGGGGGCAGCAGTACTTC
TRBV5-1	-	-	TRBJ2-1	CASSLTGSYNEQFF	TGCGCCAGCAGCTTGACGGGTTCCTACAATGAGCAGTTCTTC